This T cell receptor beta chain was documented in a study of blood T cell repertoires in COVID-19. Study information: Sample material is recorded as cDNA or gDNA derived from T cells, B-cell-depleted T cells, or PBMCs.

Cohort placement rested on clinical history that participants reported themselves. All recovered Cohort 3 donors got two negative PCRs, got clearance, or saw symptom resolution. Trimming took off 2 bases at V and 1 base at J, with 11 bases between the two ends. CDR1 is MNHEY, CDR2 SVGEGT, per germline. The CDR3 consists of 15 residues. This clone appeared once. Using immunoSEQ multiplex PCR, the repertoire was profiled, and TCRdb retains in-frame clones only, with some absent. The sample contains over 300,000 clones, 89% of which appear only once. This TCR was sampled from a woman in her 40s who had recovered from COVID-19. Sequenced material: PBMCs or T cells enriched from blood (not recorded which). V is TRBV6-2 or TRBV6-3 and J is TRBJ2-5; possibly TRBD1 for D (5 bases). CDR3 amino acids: CASSYIVGPQETQYF. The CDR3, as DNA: TGTGCCAGCAGTTACATAGTGGGGCCCCAAGAGACCCAGTACTTC.